This TCR beta chain was sequenced in a study of long-term antiretroviral therapy in people with HIV. The content of samples before DNA extraction was roughly 0.95-11 million cryopreserved PBMC. Germline trimming cut 3 bases from V and 10 bases from J; bases unmatched to any gene: 5. Germline assignment: CDR1 KGHSH and CDR2 LQKENI. The CDR3 extends over 14 amino acids. With survey level as its setting, the immunoSEQ assay was v3.0. Assay used: immunoSEQ multiplex PCR; TCRdb lists only in-frame clones, some missing. The sample includes tens of thousands of clones, nearly 95% seen only once; the top ten take 7.5% to 9%.

The TCR comes from a man between 25 and 39 years old with HIV. The sequences come from unsorted PBMCs, collected roughly 6.3 years after starting antiretroviral therapy. The chain is built from TRBV18 and TRBJ1-6, with 8 bases fitting TRBD1. The CDR3 loop reads CASSPPGGQSPLHF. CDR3 bases: TGTGCCAGCTCACCTCCAGGGGGCCAATCACCCCTCCACTTT.